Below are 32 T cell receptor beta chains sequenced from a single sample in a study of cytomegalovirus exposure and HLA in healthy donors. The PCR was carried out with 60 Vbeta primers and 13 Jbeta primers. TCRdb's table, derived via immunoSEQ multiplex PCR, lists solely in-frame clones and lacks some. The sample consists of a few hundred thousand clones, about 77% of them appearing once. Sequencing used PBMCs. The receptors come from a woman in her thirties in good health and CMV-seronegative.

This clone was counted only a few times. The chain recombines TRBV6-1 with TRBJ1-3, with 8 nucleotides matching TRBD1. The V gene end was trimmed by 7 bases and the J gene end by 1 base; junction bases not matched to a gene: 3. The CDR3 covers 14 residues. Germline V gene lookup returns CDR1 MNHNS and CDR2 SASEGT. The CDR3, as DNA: TGTGCCAGCAAGGACAGGGTTTCTGGAAACACCATATATTTT. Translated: CASKDRVSGNTIYF.

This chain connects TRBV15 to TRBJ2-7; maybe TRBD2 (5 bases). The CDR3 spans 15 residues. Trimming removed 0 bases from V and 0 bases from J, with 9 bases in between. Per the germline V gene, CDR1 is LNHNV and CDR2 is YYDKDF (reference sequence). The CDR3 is CATSRDRGSSYEQYF. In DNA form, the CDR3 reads TGTGCCACCAGCAGAGATCGGGGAAGCTCCTACGAGCAGTACTTC.

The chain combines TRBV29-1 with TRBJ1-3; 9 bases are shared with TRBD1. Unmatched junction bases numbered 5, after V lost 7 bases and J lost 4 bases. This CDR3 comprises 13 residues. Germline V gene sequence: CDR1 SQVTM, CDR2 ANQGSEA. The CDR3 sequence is CSAGDREGNTIYF. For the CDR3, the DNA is TGCAGCGCTGGGGACAGGGAAGGAAACACCATATATTTT.

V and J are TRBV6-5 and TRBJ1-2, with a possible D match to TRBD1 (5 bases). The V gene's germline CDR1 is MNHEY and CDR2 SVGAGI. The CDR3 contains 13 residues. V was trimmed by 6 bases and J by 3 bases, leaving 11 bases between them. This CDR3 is CASSIREDYGYTF. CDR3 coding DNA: TGTGCCAGCAGCATCAGGGAGGACTATGGCTACACCTTC.

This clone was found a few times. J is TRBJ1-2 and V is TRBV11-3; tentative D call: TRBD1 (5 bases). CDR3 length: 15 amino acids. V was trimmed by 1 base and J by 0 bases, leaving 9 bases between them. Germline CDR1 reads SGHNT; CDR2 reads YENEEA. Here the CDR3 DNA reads TGTGCCAGCAGCTTAGTCACAGGAGCTAACTATGGCTACACCTTC. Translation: CASSLVTGANYGYTF.

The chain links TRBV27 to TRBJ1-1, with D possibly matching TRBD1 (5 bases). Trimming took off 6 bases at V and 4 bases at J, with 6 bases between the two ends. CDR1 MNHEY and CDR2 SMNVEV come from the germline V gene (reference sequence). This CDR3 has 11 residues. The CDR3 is CASRGGTEAFF. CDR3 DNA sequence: TGTGCCAGCAGGGGGGGCACTGAAGCTTTCTTT.

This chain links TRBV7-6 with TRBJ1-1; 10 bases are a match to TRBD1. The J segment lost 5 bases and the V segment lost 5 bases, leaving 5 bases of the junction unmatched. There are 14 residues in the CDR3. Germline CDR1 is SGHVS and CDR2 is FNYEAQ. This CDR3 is CASSGDRGGTEAFF. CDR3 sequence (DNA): TGTGCCAGCAGCGGGGACAGGGGAGGAACTGAAGCTTTCTTT.

The CDR3 protein is CASSSTGIPYEQYF. The CDR3 DNA reads as TGTGCCAGCAGCTCGACAGGTATCCCCTACGAGCAGTACTTC. The chain uses TRBV5-6 and TRBJ2-7; D is possibly TRBD1 (6 bases). V gave up 3 bases and J gave up 2 bases, with 12 bases separating them. Germline V gives CDR1 SGHDT, CDR2 YYEEEE. CDR3 length: 14 residues. Full variable domain (missing parts from reference TRBV5-6 and TRBJ2-7): DAGVTQSPTHLIKTRGQQVTLRCSPKSGHDTVSWYQQALGQGPQFIFQYYEEEERQRGNFPDRFSGHQFPNYSSELNVNALLLGDSALYLCASSSTGIPYEQYFGPGTRLTVT.

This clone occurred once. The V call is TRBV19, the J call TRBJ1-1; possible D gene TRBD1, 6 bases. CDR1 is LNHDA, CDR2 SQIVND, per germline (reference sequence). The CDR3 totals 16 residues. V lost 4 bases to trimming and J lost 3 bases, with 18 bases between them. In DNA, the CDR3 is TGTGCCAGTAGTACTTTTCCCAGGGAGGGGGACACTGAAGCTTTCTTT. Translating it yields CASSTFPREGDTEAFF.

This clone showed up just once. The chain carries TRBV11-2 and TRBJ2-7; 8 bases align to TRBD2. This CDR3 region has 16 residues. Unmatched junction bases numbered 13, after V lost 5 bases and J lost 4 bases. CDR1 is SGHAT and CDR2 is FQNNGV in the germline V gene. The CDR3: CASSHPLGAGVYEQYF. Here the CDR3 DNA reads TGTGCCAGCAGCCACCCTTTGGGAGCGGGAGTATACGAGCAGTACTTC.

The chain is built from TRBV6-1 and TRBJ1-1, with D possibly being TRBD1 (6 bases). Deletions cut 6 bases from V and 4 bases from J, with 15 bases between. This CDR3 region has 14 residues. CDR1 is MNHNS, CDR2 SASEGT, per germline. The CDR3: CASSLTGSGTEAFF. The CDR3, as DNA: TGTGCCAGCAGCCTGACAGGTTCAGGCACTGAAGCTTTCTTT.

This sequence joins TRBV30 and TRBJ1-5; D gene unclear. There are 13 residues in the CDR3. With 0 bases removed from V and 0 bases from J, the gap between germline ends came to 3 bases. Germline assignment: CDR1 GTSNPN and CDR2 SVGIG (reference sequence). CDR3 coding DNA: TGTGCCTGGAGTGTAGCTAGCAATCAGCCCCAGCATTTT. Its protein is CAWSVASNQPQHF.

The CDR3 reads CASSLDGQGYGQGPMTEQFF. The CDR3 region has the DNA TGCGCCAGCAGCTTGGACGGACAGGGTTATGGACAGGGCCCTATGACGGAGCAGTTCTTC. This chain uses TRBV5-1 with TRBJ2-1, with TRBD1 identical over 8 bases. V dropped 0 bases and J dropped 10; count of bases not matched to a gene: 24. This CDR3 region has 20 residues. Germline values: CDR1 SGHRS, CDR2 YFSETQ.

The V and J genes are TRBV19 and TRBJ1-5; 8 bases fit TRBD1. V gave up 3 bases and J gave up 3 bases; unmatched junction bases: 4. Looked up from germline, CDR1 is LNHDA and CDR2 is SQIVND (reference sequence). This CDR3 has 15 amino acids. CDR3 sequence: CASSIGTGDNQPQHF. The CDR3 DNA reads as TGTGCCAGTAGTATCGGGACAGGCGACAATCAGCCCCAGCATTTT. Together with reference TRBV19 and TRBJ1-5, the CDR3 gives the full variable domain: DGGITQSPKYLFRKEGQNVTLSCEQNLNHDAMYWYRQDPGQGLRLIYYSQIVNDFQKGDIAEGYSVSREKKESFPLTVTSAQKNPTAFYLCASSIGTGDNQPQHFGDGTRLSIL.

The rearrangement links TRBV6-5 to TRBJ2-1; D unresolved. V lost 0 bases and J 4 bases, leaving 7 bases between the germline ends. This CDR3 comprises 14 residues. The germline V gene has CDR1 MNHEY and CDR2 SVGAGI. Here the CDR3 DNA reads TGTGCCAGCAGTTACTCGAACTCGTACAATGAGCAGTTCTTC. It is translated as CASSYSNSYNEQFF.

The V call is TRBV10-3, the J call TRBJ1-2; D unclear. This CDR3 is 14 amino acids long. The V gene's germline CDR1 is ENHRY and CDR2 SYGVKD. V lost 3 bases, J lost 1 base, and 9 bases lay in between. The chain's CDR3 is CAISEPGLNYGYTF. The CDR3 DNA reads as TGTGCCATCAGTGAACCAGGCCTTAACTATGGCTACACCTTC.

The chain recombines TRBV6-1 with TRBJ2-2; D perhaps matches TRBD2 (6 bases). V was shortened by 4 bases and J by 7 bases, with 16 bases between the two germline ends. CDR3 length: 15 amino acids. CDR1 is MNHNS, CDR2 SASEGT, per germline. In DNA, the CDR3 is TGTGCCAGCAGTGGATTCGGAGGGAATATCGGGGAGCTGTTTTTT. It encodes CASSGFGGNIGELFF.

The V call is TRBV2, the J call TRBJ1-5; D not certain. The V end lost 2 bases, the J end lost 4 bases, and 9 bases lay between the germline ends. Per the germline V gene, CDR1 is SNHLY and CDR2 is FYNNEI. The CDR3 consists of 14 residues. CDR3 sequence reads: CASSETRVNQPQHF. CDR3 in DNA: TGTGCCAGCAGTGAAACTCGGGTTAATCAGCCCCAGCATTTT.

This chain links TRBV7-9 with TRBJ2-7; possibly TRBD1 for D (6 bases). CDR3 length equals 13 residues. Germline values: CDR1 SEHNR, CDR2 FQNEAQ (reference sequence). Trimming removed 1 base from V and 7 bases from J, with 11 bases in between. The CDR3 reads CASSLVQGWEQYF. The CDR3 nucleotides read TGTGCCAGCAGCTTAGTCCAGGGGTGGGAGCAGTACTTC.

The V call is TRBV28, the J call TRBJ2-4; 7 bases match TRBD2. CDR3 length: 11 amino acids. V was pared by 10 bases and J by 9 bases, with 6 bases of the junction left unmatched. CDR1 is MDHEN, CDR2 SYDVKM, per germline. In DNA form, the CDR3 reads TGTGCCATCACTAGCGAAGGCATTCAGTACTTC. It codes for CAITSEGIQYF.

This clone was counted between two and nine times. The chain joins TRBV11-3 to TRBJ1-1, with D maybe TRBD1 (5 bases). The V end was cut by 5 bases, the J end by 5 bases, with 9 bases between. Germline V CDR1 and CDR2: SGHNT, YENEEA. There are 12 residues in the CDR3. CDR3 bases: TGTGCCAGCAGCCCCCGGGGGACTGAAGCTTTCTTT. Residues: CASSPRGTEAFF.

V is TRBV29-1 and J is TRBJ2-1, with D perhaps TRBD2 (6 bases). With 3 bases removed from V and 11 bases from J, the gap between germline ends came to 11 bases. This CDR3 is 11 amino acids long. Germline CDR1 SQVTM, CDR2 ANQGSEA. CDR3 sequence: CSVDFAGKQFF. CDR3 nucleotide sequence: TGCAGCGTTGATTTTGCGGGAAAGCAGTTCTTC.

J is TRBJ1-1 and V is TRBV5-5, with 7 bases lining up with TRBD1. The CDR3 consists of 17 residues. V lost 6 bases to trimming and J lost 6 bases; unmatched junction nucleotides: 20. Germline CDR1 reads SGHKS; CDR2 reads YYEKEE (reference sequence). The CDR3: CASIESGTETGQPEAFF. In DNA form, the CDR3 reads TGTGCCAGCATTGAGTCGGGGACAGAAACCGGACAACCTGAAGCTTTCTTT. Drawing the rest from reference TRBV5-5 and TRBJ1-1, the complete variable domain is DAGVTQSPTHLIKTRGQQVTLRCSPISGHKSVSWYQQVLGQGPQFIFQYYEKEERGRGNFPDRFSARQFPNYSSELNVNALLLGDSALYLCASIESGTETGQPEAFFGQGTRLTVV.

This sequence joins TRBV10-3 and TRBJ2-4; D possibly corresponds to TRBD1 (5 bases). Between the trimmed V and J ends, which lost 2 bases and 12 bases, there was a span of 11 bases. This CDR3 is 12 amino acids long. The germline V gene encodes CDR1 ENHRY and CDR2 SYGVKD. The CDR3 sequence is CAISERQGDQYF. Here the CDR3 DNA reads TGTGCCATCAGTGAGAGGCAGGGTGATCAGTACTTC.

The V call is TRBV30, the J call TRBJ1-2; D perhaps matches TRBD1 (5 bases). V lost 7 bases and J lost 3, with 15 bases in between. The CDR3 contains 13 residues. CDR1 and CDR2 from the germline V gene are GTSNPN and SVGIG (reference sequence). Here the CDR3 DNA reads TGTGCCTTTTCCTCAACAGGAGACTATGGCTACACCTTC. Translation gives CAFSSTGDYGYTF. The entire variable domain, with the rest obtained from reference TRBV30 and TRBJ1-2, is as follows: SQTIHQWPATLVQPVGSPLSLECTVEGTSNPNLYWYRQAAGRGLQLLFYSVGIGQISSEVPQNLSASRPQDRQFILSSKKLLLSDSGFYLCAFSSTGDYGYTFGSGTRLTVV.

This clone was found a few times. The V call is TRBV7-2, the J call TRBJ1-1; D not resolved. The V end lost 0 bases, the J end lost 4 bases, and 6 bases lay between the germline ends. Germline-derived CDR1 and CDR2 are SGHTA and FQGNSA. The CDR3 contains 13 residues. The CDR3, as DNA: TGTGCCAGCAGCTTAGCGCGAATCACTGAAGCTTTCTTT. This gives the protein CASSLARITEAFF.

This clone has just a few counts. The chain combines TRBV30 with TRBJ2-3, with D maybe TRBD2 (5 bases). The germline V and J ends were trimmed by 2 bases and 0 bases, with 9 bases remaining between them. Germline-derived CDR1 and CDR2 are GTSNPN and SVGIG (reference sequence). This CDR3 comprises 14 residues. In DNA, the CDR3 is TGTGCCTGGAGTAGCGGACGGAGCACAGATACGCAGTATTTT. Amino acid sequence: CAWSSGRSTDTQYF.

CDR3 residues: CASSPQGSGTDTQYF. In nucleotides, the CDR3 is TGTGCCAGCTCACCACAGGGGTCGGGCACAGATACGCAGTATTTT. This chain joins TRBV18 and TRBJ2-3; D is perhaps TRBD1 (5 bases). The V gene lost 1 base and the J gene lost 1 base, with 9 bases spanning the gap. This CDR3 comprises 15 residues. Germline assignment: CDR1 KGHSH and CDR2 LQKENI. The whole variable domain, filled in from reference TRBV18 and TRBJ2-3, reads NAGVMQNPRHLVRRRGQEARLRCSPMKGHSHVYWYRQLPEEGLKFMVYLQKENIIDESGMPKERFSAEFPKEGPSILRIQQVVRGDSAAYFCASSPQGSGTDTQYFGPGTRLTVL.

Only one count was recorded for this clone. The CDR3 DNA reads as TGTGCCAGCAGCCCCTTCGAGAGGGTTTGGAATGAGCAGTTCTTC. The encoded protein is CASSPFERVWNEQFF. The V call is TRBV11-3, the J call TRBJ2-1, with D possibly matching TRBD2 (5 bases). Germline lookup yields CDR1 SGHNT and CDR2 YENEEA. The CDR3 runs to 15 residues. V lost 5 bases to trimming and J lost 7 bases, with 18 bases between them.

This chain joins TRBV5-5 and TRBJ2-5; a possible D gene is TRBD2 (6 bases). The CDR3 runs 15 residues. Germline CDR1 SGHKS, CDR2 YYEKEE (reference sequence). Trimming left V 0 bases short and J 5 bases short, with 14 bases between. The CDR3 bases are TGTGCCAGCAGCTTGGCCTTGGATGGGGGGGAGACCCAGTACTTC. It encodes CASSLALDGGETQYF.

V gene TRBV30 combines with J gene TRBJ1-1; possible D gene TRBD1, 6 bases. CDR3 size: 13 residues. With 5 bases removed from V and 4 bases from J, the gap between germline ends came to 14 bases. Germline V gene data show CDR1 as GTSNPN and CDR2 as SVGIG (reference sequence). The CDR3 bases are TGTGCCTGGGGGACGGGGGGGGCCACTGAAGCTTTCTTT. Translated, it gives CAWGTGGATEAFF.

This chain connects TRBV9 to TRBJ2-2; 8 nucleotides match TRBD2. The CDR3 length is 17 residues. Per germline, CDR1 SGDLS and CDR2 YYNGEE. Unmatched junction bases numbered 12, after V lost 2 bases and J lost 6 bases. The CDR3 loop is CASSVQRAGGSAGELFF. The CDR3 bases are TGTGCCAGCAGCGTCCAAAGGGCGGGGGGCTCGGCCGGGGAGCTGTTTTTT.